The clone carrying this T cell receptor beta chain was seen more than once but under ten times. Its matching antigen is unknown. Unique molecular identifiers tagged the TCRbeta library. TCRdb re-analysed the PCR reads in MiXCR, keeping a single row per CDR3 protein. Of about 540,000 distinct CDR3 sequences listed, over 25% are singletons. The data originate from a study of T-cell reconstitution after alpha-beta-depleted transplantation in children. Whole-study results and caveats: By one year post-transplant, T-cell counts and diversity largely arose from T cells that were newly produced. At around two months after transplant, the alpha-beta T cells were reportedly derived from several hundred expanded clones that came from non-depleted graft cells.

There are 16 residues in the CDR3. Trimming removed 1 base from V and 5 bases from J, with 18 bases in between. In germline, CDR1 is SGHKS, CDR2 YYEKEE (reference sequence). This TCR was recovered from a boy less than two years old with Wiskott-Aldrich syndrome, due to receive a stem cell transplant. J is TRBJ2-5 and V is TRBV5-5; tentatively, D is TRBD2 (7 bases). The sequencing here drew on PBMCs, taken before TCRalphabeta/CD19-depleted stem cell transplant. The CDR3 protein is CASSLLAGAGTETQYF. In nucleotides, the CDR3 is TGTGCCAGCAGCTTGTTGGCGGGGGCAGGGACGGAGACCCAGTACTTC.